These 21 T cell receptor beta chains came from one sample sequenced in a study of cytomegalovirus exposure and HLA in healthy donors. This PCR relied on a set of 60 Vbeta primers and 13 Jbeta primers. The repertoire was sequenced with immunoSEQ multiplex PCR; TCRdb's copy has only in-frame clones and lacks some. The sample records 99,000 or so clones, approximately 84% being singletons. Sequenced sample: PBMCs. The source is a male donor in good health and CMV-seronegative.

This clone was recorded only once. The V call is TRBV18, the J call TRBJ1-5; possible D gene TRBD1, 6 bases. Germline CDR1 and CDR2: KGHSH and LQKENI. This CDR3 has 15 amino acids. Trimming removed 6 bases from V and 3 bases from J, with 15 bases in between. CDR3 protein: CASSPRGVNNQPQHF. CDR3 nucleotide sequence: TGTGCCAGCTCCCCCAGGGGCGTCAACAATCAGCCCCAGCATTTT.

Comment on this clone: Germline and junction disagree at one end, which may indicate a read error. V and J are TRBV7-3 and TRBJ2-5; TRBD2 is a possible D gene (5 bases). The CDR3 sequence is 15 residues long. CDR1 and CDR2 (germline): SGHTA, FQGTGA. Written as DNA, the CDR3 is TGTTCCAGCAGCTTAATGGCTAGCTCCCCAGAGACCCAGTACTTC. This gives the protein CSSSLMASSPETQYF.

This clone was observed a handful of times. The chain recombines TRBV5-6 with TRBJ1-1, with D perhaps TRBD1 (6 bases). The CDR3 length is 14 residues. The germline V gene has CDR1 SGHDT and CDR2 YYEEEE. V lost 0 bases and J lost 6, with 12 bases in between. The CDR3 reads CASSLAGQRSEAFF. CDR3 nucleotide sequence: TGTGCCAGCAGCTTGGCTGGACAGAGATCTGAAGCTTTCTTT.

This chain uses TRBV5-1 with TRBJ2-5; maybe TRBD1 (6 bases). This CDR3 region has 14 residues. Germline lookup yields CDR1 SGHRS and CDR2 YFSETQ. The ends were cut back, 4 bases at V and 3 bases at J, with 13 bases in the middle. The CDR3 reads CASSVETGKETQYF. The CDR3 DNA is TGCGCCAGCAGCGTGGAAACAGGGAAAGAGACCCAGTACTTC.

This clone appeared a few times. The J gene is TRBJ1-2, the V gene TRBV10-3; 12 positions agree with TRBD1. Losses at the gene ends were 4 bases for V and 7 bases for J; bases not matched to a gene: 10. Germline V gene data show CDR1 as ENHRY and CDR2 as SYGVKD. The CDR3 is 16 residues long. In DNA, the CDR3 is TGTGCCATCAGTGGGCGGGACAGGGGGCCCATGGCTGGCTACACCTTC. This gives the protein CAISGRDRGPMAGYTF.

For the CDR3, the DNA is TGTGCCAGTAGCCTTGGACTAGCGGGCAACAATGAGCAGTTCTTC. Protein product: CASSLGLAGNNEQFF. The genes are TRBV19 and TRBJ2-1, with 11 positions matching TRBD2. The CDR3 sequence is 15 residues long. Germline CDR1 is LNHDA and CDR2 is SQIVND (reference sequence). The V and J ends lost 6 bases and 5 bases, in that order; junction bases with no gene match: 6.

The chain employs TRBV7-3 and TRBJ2-3; 8 nucleotides match TRBD2. V was pared by 2 bases and J by 4 bases, with 8 bases of the junction left unmatched. Germline loops: CDR1 SGHTA, CDR2 FQGTGA. CDR3 length equals 16 residues. CDR3 amino acids: CASSLRSGRSADTQYF. CDR3 nucleotides: TGTGCCAGCAGCTTACGGAGCGGGAGATCCGCAGATACGCAGTATTTT.

This chain joins TRBV19 and TRBJ1-2, with 12 positions matching TRBD1. J was trimmed by 4 bases and V by 4 bases; bases with no gene match: 7. The germline V gene has CDR1 LNHDA and CDR2 SQIVND (reference sequence). This CDR3 spans 16 amino acids. The CDR3 reads CASSTRDRGRGYGYTF. The CDR3 DNA reads TGTGCCAGTAGTACCCGGGACAGGGGGCGCGGCTATGGCTACACCTTC.

The chain joins TRBV6-4 to TRBJ2-3; 12 bases are shared with TRBD2. V trimming: 0 bases; J trimming: 6 bases; junction bases outside the gene matches: 4. The CDR3 covers 16 residues. Germline lookup yields CDR1 MRHNA and CDR2 SNTAGT. CDR3 nucleotides: TGTGCCAGCAGTGACTCGACTAGCGGGGGCGCCGATACGCAGTATTTT. This encodes CASSDSTSGGADTQYF.

The genes are TRBV5-1 and TRBJ1-3; D is unresolved. V lost 4 bases and J 0 bases, leaving 11 bases between the germline ends. This CDR3 is built from 15 residues. The germline V gene encodes CDR1 SGHRS and CDR2 YFSETQ. CDR3 in DNA: TGCGCCAGCAGCCCGGGCGGGTACTCTGGAAACACCATATATTTT. Translating it yields CASSPGGYSGNTIYF. The full variable domain, its missing parts supplied by reference TRBV5-1 and TRBJ1-3, is KAGVTQTPRYLIKTRGQQVTLSCSPISGHRSVSWYQQTPGQGLQFLFEYFSETQRNKGNFPGRFSGRQFSNSRSEMNVSTLELGDSALYLCASSPGGYSGNTIYFGEGSWLTVV.

This clone turned up a few times. The chain is built from TRBV15 and TRBJ1-5, with D unclear. The CDR3 consists of 12 residues. The V gene's germline CDR1 is LNHNV and CDR2 YYDKDF (reference sequence). The CDR3 nucleotides read TGTGCGAGCGGCGTTAGCAATCAGCCCCAGCATTTT. The encoded protein is CASGVSNQPQHF.

The chain employs TRBV7-9 and TRBJ2-5; D might be TRBD2 (6 bases). The CDR3 runs to 14 residues. Germline CDR1 SEHNR, CDR2 FQNEAQ (reference sequence). Trimming stripped 1 base from V and 10 bases from J, with 16 bases between. This chain's CDR3 is CASSLDGTLVDQYF. The DNA of the CDR3 is TGTGCCAGCAGCTTAGACGGGACTCTTGTCGACCAGTACTTC.

This clone was counted a few times. The chain links TRBV10-3 to TRBJ2-3; 10 bases fit TRBD2. Trimming removed 7 bases from V and 3 bases from J; junction bases left unmatched: 13. This CDR3 is built from 17 residues. Germline CDR1 is ENHRY and CDR2 is SYGVKD. CDR3 bases: TGTGCCATCACCCAAAGGGCTAGCGGGAGAGGGACAGATACGCAGTATTTT. Translated: CAITQRASGRGTDTQYF.

This clone was counted only a few times. This rearrangement joins TRBV7-2 to TRBJ1-1; 8 bases agree with TRBD1. CDR3 length: 13 residues. V was clipped by 5 bases and J by 4 bases; unmatched bases: 3. In germline, CDR1 is SGHTA, CDR2 FQGNSA. In DNA, the CDR3 is TGTGCCAGCAGCCGGGACAGGATCACTGAAGCTTTCTTT. It encodes CASSRDRITEAFF.

The CDR3 DNA sequence: TGCGCCAGCAGCTTGGTTCGGGAGCCCGACGAGCAGTACTTC. It yields the protein CASSLVREPDEQYF. The rearrangement uses TRBV5-1 and TRBJ2-7; possible D gene TRBD2, 6 bases. CDR3 length: 14 amino acids. Germline V gives CDR1 SGHRS, CDR2 YFSETQ. The germline V and J ends were trimmed by 0 bases and 5 bases, with 12 bases remaining between them.

The chain links TRBV7-9 to TRBJ2-3, with 10 bases matching TRBD2. Germline CDR1 is SEHNR and CDR2 is FQNEAQ (reference sequence). This CDR3 region has 17 residues. The V and J ends lost 1 base and 5 bases, in that order; junction bases with no gene match: 9. CDR3 nucleotide sequence: TGTGCCAGCAGCTTAGGGGCGCTCAGCGGGAGGGGAGATACGCAGTATTTT. Protein product: CASSLGALSGRGDTQYF.

In this sample, this clone turned up a few times. The V gene is TRBV7-9, the J gene TRBJ2-1, with D perhaps matching TRBD2 (7 bases). V lost 1 base to trimming and J lost 10 bases, with 23 bases between them. The CDR3 is 17 amino acids. Germline loops: CDR1 SEHNR, CDR2 FQNEAQ (reference sequence). The CDR3 here is CASSLGGASGSFREQFF. The CDR3 DNA is TGTGCCAGCAGCTTAGGGGGGGCTAGCGGATCTTTCCGGGAGCAGTTCTTC. The whole variable domain, filled in from reference TRBV7-9 and TRBJ2-1, reads DTGVSQNPRHKITKRGQNVTFRCDPISEHNRLYWYRQTLGQGPEFLTYFQNEAQLEKSRLLSDRFSAERPKGSFSTLEIQRTEQGDSAMYLCASSLGGASGSFREQFFGPGTRLTVL.

The V gene is TRBV4-3, the J gene TRBJ2-7, with unresolved D. This CDR3 spans 15 amino acids. Germline values: CDR1 LGHNA, CDR2 YSLEER. The V and J ends lost 1 base and 3 bases respectively, with 13 bases between them. The CDR3 reads CASSQGLIENYEQYF. Written as DNA, the CDR3 is TGCGCCAGCAGCCAAGGATTAATAGAAAACTACGAGCAGTACTTC.

The V call is TRBV5-4, the J call TRBJ1-3; D is unclear. This CDR3 region has 17 residues. V gave up 0 bases and J gave up 3 bases, with 16 bases separating them. The germline V gene has CDR1 SGHNT and CDR2 YYREEE (reference sequence). CDR3 protein: CASSLGGRSPGGNTIYF. The CDR3 DNA sequence: TGTGCCAGCAGCTTGGGCGGGAGGAGTCCAGGTGGAAACACCATATATTTT.

A single count supports this clone. The chain carries TRBV7-7 and TRBJ2-5, with 14 bases that match TRBD2. Trimming took 5 bases from V and 5 from J; bases not matched to a gene: 10. The CDR3 is 17 amino acids. Germline lookup yields CDR1 SSHAT and CDR2 FNYEAQ (reference sequence). The CDR3 DNA is TGTGCCAGCAGCATCGGACTAGCGGGAGGCCGGGGGGAGACCCAGTACTTC. It is translated as CASSIGLAGGRGETQYF.

V gene TRBV7-9 combines with J gene TRBJ2-7, with 9 bases identical to TRBD1. V was clipped by 5 bases and J by 5 bases; unmatched bases: 4. CDR3 length: 13 residues. The germline CDR1 and CDR2 sequences are SEHNR and FQNEAQ (reference sequence). CDR3 amino acids: CASSRGQGHEQYF. CDR3 bases: TGTGCCAGCAGCCGGGGACAGGGCCACGAGCAGTACTTC.